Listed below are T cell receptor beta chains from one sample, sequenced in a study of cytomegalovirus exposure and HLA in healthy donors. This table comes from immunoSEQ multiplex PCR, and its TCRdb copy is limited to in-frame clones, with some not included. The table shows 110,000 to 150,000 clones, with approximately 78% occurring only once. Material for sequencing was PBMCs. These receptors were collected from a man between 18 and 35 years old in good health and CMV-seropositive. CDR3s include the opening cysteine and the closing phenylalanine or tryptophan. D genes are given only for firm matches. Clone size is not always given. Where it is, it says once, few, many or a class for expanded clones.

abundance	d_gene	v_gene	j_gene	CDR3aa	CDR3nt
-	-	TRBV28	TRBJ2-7	CASSLLPRGYEQYF	TGTGCCAGCAGTTTATTACCCAGGGGTTACGAGCAGTACTTC
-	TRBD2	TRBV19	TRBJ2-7	CASSSRGRPYEQYF	TGTGCCAGTAGTAGCCGCGGGAGACCCTACGAGCAGTACTTC
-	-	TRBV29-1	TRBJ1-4	CSVRVGREKLFF	TGCAGCGTCAGGGTAGGAAGGGAAAAACTGTTTTTT
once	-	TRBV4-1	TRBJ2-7	CASSQAGPREQYF	TGCGCCAGCAGCCAAGCAGGCCCGCGAGAGCAGTACTTC
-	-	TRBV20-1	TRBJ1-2	CSATGGYGYTF	TGCAGTGCTACCGGGGGGTATGGCTACACCTTC
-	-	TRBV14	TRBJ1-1	CASSRNRVGTEAFF	TGTGCCAGCAGCCGAAACAGGGTGGGCACTGAAGCTTTCTTT
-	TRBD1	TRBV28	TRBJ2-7	CASNLRGPTREQYF	TGTGCCAGCAACCTTAGGGGGCCCACTCGGGAGCAGTACTTC
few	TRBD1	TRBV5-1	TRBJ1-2	CASSLGTEVPGYTF	TGCGCCAGCAGCCTGGGGACAGAAGTCCCGGGCTACACCTTC
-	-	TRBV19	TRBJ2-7	CASSNLKTASYEQYF	TGTGCCAGTAGTAACCTTAAAACAGCCTCCTACGAGCAGTACTTC
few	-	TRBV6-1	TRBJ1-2	CASEGRTNYGYTF	TGTGCCAGCGAGGGTAGGACTAACTATGGCTACACCTTC
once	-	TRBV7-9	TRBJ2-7	CASSLGQGLEEQYF	TGTGCCAGCAGCTTAGGGCAGGGTTTAGAAGAGCAGTACTTC
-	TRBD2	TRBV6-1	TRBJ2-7	CASSEIAGLSSYEQYF	TGTGCCAGCAGTGAGATAGCGGGCTTGAGCTCCTACGAGCAGTACTTC
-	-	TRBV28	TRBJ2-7	CASSLTGTISYEQYF	TGTGCCAGCAGTTTAACAGGGACTATCTCCTACGAGCAGTACTTC
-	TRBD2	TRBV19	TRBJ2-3	CASSASGSSSDTQYF	TGTGCCAGTAGTGCTAGCGGGAGTTCATCAGATACGCAGTATTTT
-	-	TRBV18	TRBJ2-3	CASSRDMDTQYF	TGTGCCAGCTCACGGGACATGGATACGCAGTATTTT
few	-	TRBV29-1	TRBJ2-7	CSARWGGAYEQYF	TGCAGCGCCCGTTGGGGGGGGGCATACGAGCAGTACTTC
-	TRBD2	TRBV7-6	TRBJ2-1	CASSLGGRVYNEQFF	TGTGCCAGCAGCTTAGGCGGGAGGGTTTACAATGAGCAGTTCTTC
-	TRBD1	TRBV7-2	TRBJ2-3	CASSPRGGDRGLRGYF	TGTGCCAGCAGCCCCCGGGGGGGGGACAGGGGGCTTCGTGGGTATTTT
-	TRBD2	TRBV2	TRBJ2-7	CASSGTSGREYEQYF	TGTGCCAGCAGTGGGACTAGCGGGAGAGAGTACGAGCAGTACTTC
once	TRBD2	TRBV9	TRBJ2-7	CASSVVGGGEQYF	TGTGCCAGCAGCGTAGTGGGGGGGGGCGAGCAGTACTTC
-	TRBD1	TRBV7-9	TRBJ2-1	CASSLGDSSYNEQFF	TGTGCCAGCAGCTTGGGGGACAGCTCCTACAATGAGCAGTTCTTC
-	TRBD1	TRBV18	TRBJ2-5	CASSLYRDRGRETQYF	TGTGCCAGCTCACTTTACCGGGACAGGGGACGAGAGACCCAGTACTTC
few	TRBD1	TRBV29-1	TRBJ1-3	CSARTGDYSGNTIYF	TGCAGCGCTAGGACAGGGGACTACTCTGGAAACACCATATATTTT
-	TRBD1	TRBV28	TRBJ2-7	CASRLTGWVDEQYF	TGTGCCAGCAGGCTGACAGGGTGGGTAGACGAGCAGTACTTC
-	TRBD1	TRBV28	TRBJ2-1	CASSSQGQGGHEQFF	TGTGCCAGCAGTTCTCAGGGACAGGGGGGCCATGAGCAGTTCTTC
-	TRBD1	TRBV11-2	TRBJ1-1	CASSLHRGQNEAFF	TGTGCCAGCAGCTTACACAGGGGGCAGAATGAAGCTTTCTTT
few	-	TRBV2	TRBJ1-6	CASSQGPRERPLHF	TGTGCCAGCAGCCAGGGACCGCGGGAGAGACCCCTCCACTTT
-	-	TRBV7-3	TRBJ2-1	CASSVGAGAGYNEQFF	TGTGCCAGCAGCGTAGGGGCAGGGGCGGGCTACAATGAGCAGTTCTTC
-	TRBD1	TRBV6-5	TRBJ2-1	CASSTGGSYNEQFF	TGTGCCAGCAGTACAGGGGGTTCTTACAATGAGCAGTTCTTC
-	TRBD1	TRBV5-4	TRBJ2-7	CASSLGDRQGQYF	TGTGCCAGCAGCTTGGGGGACAGGCAAGGGCAGTACTTC
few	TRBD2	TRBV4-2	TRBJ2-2	CASSQDWIGLAGTGELFF	TGTGCCAGCAGCCAAGATTGGATTGGGTTAGCGGGAACCGGGGAGCTGTTTTTT
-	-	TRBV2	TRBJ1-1	CASSPDRGNTEAFF	TGTGCCAGCAGCCCCGACCGGGGGAACACTGAAGCTTTCTTT
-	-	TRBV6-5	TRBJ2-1	CATRRGGENEQFF	TGTGCCACCCGGAGGGGGGGGGAGAATGAGCAGTTCTTC
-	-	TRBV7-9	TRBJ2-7	CASSSTRDEQYF	TGTGCCAGCAGCTCTACTAGAGACGAGCAGTACTTC
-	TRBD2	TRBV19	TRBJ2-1	CASRPLTSRLNEQFF	TGTGCCAGTAGACCTTTGACTAGCAGACTCAATGAGCAGTTCTTC
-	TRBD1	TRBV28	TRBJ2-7	CASSSTGQGYEQYF	TGTGCCAGCAGTTCCACGGGACAGGGCTACGAGCAGTACTTC
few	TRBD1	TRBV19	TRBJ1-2	CASPPATGDYGYTF	TGTGCCAGTCCCCCCGCCACAGGGGACTATGGCTACACCTTC
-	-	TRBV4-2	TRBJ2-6	CASSLRGTQRSGANVLTF	TGTGCCAGCAGCCTGAGAGGAACCCAGCGATCTGGGGCCAACGTCCTGACTTTC
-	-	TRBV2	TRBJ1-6	CASSEGGGYNSPLHF	TGTGCCAGCAGTGAAGGGGGGGGTTATAATTCACCCCTCCACTTT
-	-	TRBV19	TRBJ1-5	CASSIVRGENQPQHF	TGTGCCAGTAGTATTGTCAGGGGTGAGAATCAGCCCCAGCATTTT
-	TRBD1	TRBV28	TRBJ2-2	CASSSSGTGFLRELFF	TGTGCCAGCAGTTCCTCCGGGACAGGGTTCCTACGGGAGCTGTTTTTT
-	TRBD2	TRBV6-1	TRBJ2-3	CASSAGTSRTDTQYF	TGTGCCAGCAGTGCCGGGACTAGCCGAACAGATACGCAGTATTTT
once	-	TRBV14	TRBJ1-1	CASSQGWRAFF	TGTGCCAGCAGCCAAGGTTGGAGGGCTTTCTTT
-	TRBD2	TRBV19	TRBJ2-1	CATKAGGLGFGEQFF	TGTGCCACTAAAGCGGGAGGCCTGGGCTTCGGTGAGCAGTTCTTC